These 2 T cell receptor beta chains share one sample of origin, sequenced in a study of control samples from healthy donors and cancer patients. Repertoires were generated with immunoSEQ multiplex PCR, while TCRdb's copy carries only in-frame clones and drops some. The data show about 58,000 clones, with about 90% seen just once and about 13% held by the top ten. The material sequenced was PBMCs. The receptor set was obtained from a woman aged 60-70 years with lung cancer.

This chain connects TRBV24-1 to TRBJ2-1; TRBD2 agrees at 10 bases. The junction had 6 bases not matched to a gene; V was cut back by 5 bases and J by 6 bases. The germline V gene encodes CDR1 KGHDR and CDR2 SFDVKD. The CDR3 is made up of 15 amino acids. The CDR3 sequence: CATSVLAGASNEQFF. CDR3 coding DNA: TGTGCCACCAGTGTGCTAGCGGGAGCCTCCAATGAGCAGTTCTTC.

This clone was seen only once. This chain links TRBV5-6 with TRBJ2-7; D perhaps matches TRBD2 (5 bases). The V end was cut by 0 bases, the J end by 1 base, with 5 bases between. The germline CDR1 and CDR2 sequences are SGHDT and YYEEEE. The CDR3 has 13 amino acids. CDR3 sequence (DNA): TGTGCCAGCAGCTTGGGGAGGTCCTACGAGCAGTACTTC. It specifies CASSLGRSYEQYF.